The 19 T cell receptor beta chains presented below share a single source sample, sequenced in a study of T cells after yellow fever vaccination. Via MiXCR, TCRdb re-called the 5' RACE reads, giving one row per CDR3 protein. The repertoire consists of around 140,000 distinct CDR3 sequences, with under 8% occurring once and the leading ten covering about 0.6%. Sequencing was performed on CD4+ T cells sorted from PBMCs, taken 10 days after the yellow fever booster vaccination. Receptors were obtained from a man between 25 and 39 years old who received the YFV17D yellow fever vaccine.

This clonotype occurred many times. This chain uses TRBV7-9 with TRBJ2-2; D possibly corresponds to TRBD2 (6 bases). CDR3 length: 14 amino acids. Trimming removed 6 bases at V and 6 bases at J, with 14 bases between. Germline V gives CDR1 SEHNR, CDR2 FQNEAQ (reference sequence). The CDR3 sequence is CASRRSGGSGELFF. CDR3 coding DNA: TGTGCCAGCAGGCGCAGTGGGGGGTCCGGGGAGCTGTTTTTT.

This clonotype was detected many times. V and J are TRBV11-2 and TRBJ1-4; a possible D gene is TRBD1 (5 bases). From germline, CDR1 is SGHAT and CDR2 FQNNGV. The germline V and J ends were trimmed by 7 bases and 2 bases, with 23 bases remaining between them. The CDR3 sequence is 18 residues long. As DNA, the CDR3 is TGTGCCAGCAACTCCGCGGGTTACAGGTCTTCGACTAATGAAAAACTGTTTTTT. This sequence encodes CASNSAGYRSSTNEKLFF.

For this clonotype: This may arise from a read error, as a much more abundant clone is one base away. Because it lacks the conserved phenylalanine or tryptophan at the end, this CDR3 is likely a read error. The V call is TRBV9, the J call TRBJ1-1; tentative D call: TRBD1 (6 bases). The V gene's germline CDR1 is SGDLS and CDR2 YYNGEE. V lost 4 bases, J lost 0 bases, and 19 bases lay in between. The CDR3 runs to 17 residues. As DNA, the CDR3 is TGTGCCAGCAGCCAAAGGGCGGACAGAGGTTTGAACACTGAAGCTTTCCTT. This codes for CASSQRADRGLNTEAFL.

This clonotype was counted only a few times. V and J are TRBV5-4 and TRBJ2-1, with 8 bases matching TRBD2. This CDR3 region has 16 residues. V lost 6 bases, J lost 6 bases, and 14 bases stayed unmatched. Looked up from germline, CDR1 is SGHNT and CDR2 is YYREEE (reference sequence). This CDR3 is CASTTGGATKGNEQFF. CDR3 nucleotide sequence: TGTGCCAGCACTACCGGGGGGGCCACCAAGGGCAATGAGCAGTTCTTC.

The CDR3 nucleotides are TGCAGCGTTGAAGCCCGGGACAGGGGTTTCGGGGAGACCCAGTACTTC. Its protein is CSVEARDRGFGETQYF. The rearrangement joins TRBV29-1 to TRBJ2-5; 10 bases agree with TRBD1. The CDR3 sequence is 16 residues long. With V trimmed by 1 base and J by 5 bases, 10 bases remained unmatched. Germline assignment: CDR1 SQVTM and CDR2 ANQGSEA.

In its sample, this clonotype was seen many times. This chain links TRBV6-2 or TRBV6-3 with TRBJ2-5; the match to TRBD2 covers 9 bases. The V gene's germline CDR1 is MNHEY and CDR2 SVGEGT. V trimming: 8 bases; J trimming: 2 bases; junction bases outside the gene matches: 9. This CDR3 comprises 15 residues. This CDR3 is CASGRLADRQETQYF. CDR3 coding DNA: TGTGCCAGCGGACGACTAGCGGACAGACAAGAGACCCAGTACTTC.

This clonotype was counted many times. The CDR3 spells CASSLGRENEQFF. The CDR3 nucleotides are TGTGCCAGCAGCCTAGGGCGGGAGAATGAGCAGTTCTTC. The chain joins TRBV12-3 or TRBV12-4 to TRBJ2-1, with TRBD2 matching 7 bases. This CDR3 comprises 13 residues. V dropped 6 bases and J dropped 7; count of bases not matched to a gene: 6.

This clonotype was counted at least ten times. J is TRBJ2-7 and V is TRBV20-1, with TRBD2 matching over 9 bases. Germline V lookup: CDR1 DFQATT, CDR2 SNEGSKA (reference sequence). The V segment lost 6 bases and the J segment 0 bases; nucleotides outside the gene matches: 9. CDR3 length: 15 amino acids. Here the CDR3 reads CSAPVSGGLSYEQYF. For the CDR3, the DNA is TGCAGTGCCCCTGTTAGCGGGGGACTCTCCTACGAGCAGTACTTC.

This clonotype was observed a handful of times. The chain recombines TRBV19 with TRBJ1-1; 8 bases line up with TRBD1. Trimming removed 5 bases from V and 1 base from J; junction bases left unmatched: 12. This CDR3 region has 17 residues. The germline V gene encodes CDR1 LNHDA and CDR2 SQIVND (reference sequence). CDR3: CASSLDRGPAGNTEAFF. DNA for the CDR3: TGTGCCAGTAGTCTTGACAGGGGTCCGGCGGGGAACACTGAAGCTTTCTTT.

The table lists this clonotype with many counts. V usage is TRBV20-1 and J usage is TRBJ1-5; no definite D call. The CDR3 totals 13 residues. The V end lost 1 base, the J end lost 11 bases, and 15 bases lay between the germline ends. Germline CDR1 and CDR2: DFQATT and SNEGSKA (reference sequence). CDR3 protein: CSARGEASRAQHF. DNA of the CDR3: TGCAGTGCTAGAGGGGAGGCCAGCCGGGCCCAGCATTTT.

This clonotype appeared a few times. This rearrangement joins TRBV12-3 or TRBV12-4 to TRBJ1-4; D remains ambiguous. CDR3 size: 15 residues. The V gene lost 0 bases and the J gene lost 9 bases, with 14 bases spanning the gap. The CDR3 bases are TGTGCCAGCAGTTTAGCGCTAAAACTCGGGAAAAAACTGTTTTTT. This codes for CASSLALKLGKKLFF.

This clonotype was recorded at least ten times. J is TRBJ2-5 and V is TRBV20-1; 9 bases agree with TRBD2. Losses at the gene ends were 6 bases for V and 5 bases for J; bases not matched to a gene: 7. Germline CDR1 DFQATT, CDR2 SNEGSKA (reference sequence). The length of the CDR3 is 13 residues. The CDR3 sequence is CSALSSGSETQYF. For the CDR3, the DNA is TGCAGTGCCCTTAGTAGCGGGAGTGAGACCCAGTACTTC.

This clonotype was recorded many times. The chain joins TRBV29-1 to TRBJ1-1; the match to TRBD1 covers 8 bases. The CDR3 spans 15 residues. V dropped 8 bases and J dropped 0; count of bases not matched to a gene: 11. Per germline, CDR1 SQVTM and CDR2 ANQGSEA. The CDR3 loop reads CSIGSGGALNTEAFF. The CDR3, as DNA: TGCAGCATCGGTTCAGGGGGCGCCTTGAACACTGAAGCTTTCTTT.

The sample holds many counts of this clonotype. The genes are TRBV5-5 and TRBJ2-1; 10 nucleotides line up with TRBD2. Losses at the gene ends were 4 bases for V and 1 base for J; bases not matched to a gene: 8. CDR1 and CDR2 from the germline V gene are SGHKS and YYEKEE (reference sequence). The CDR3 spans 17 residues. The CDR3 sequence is CASSQWTSGLSYNEQFF. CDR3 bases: TGTGCCAGCAGCCAATGGACTAGCGGTCTTTCCTACAATGAGCAGTTCTTC.

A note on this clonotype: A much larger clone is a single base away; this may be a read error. CDR3 sequence: CASSATFQEYGYTF. As DNA, the CDR3 is TGTGCCAGCTCAGCAACCTTCCAGGAGTATGGCTACACCTTC. V usage is TRBV18 and J usage is TRBJ1-2; D not resolved. CDR1 and CDR2 from the germline V gene are KGHSH and LQKENI. This CDR3 has 14 residues. Trimming took 5 bases from V and 5 from J, leaving 15 bases between them.

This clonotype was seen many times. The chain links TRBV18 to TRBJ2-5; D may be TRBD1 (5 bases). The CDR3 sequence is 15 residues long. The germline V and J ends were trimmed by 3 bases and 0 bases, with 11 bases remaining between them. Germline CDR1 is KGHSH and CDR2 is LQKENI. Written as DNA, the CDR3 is TGTGCCAGCTCACCTCAGACAGCCTACCAAGAGACCCAGTACTTC. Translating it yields CASSPQTAYQETQYF.

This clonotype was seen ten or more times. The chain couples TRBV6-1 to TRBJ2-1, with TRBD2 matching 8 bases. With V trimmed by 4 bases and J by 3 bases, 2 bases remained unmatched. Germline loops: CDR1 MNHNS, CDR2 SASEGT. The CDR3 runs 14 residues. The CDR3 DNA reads TGTGCCAGCAGTGGACTAGCGATCTACAATGAGCAGTTCTTC. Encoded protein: CASSGLAIYNEQFF.

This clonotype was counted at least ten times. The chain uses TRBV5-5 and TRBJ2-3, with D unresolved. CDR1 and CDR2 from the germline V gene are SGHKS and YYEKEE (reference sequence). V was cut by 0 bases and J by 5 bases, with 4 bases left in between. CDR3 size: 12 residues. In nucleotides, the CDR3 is TGTGCCAGCAGCTTGGATGTAGATACGCAGTATTTT. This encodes CASSLDVDTQYF.

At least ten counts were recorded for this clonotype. CDR3 protein: CASSKGLTGVATDTQYF. The CDR3 DNA follows: TGTGCCAGCAGCAAAGGACTGACAGGGGTGGCCACAGATACGCAGTATTTT. The chain recombines TRBV21-1 with TRBJ2-3; the listed D gene, TRBD1, was not tested against the DNA. TRBV21-1 is assigned pseudogene status. This CDR3 is built from 17 residues.